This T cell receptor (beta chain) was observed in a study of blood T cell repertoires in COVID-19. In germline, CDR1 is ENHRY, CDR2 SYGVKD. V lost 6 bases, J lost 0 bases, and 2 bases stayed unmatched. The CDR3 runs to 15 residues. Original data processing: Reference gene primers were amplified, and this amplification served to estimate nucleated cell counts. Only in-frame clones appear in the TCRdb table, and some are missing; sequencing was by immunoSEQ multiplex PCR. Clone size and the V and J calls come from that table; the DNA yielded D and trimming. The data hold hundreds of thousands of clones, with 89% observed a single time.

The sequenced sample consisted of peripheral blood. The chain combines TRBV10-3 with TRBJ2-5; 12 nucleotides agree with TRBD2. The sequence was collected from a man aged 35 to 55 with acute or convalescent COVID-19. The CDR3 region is CAIRPSGGDQETQYF. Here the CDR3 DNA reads TGTGCCATCAGGCCTAGCGGGGGGGACCAAGAGACCCAGTACTTC.